A single sample is the source of the 25 T cell receptor beta chains below, sequenced in a study of long-term antiretroviral therapy in people with HIV. It was version v3.0 of the immunoSEQ assay that was run at survey level. The protocol was immunoSEQ multiplex PCR, while the TCRdb copy is restricted to in-frame clones and leaves out a portion. The sample shows 25,000 or so clones, over 90% of them seen only once. Sequenced material: unsorted PBMCs, taken 6.2 years after starting antiretroviral therapy. The receptor source for this set is a middle-aged man with HIV.

This clone was recorded once. The chain carries TRBV15 and TRBJ2-7; D is ambiguous. Germline V CDR1 and CDR2: LNHNV, YYDKDF (reference sequence). CDR3 length: 11 residues. Trimming stripped 8 bases from V and 1 base from J, with 6 bases between. The CDR3 DNA sequence: TGTGCCACCGACCGTTCCTACGAGCAGTACTTC. This encodes CATDRSYEQYF.

V is TRBV19 and J is TRBJ2-3; TRBD1 is a possible D gene (6 bases). The CDR3 contains 13 residues. V shed 3 bases and J shed 5 bases, with 9 bases lying between them. Germline-derived CDR1 and CDR2 are LNHDA and SQIVND (reference sequence). The chain's CDR3 is CASSMQGIDTQYF. Written as DNA, the CDR3 is TGTGCCAGTAGTATGCAGGGGATAGATACGCAGTATTTT. Supplemented by reference TRBV19 and TRBJ2-3, the full variable domain reads DGGITQSPKYLFRKEGQNVTLSCEQNLNHDAMYWYRQDPGQGLRLIYYSQIVNDFQKGDIAEGYSVSREKKESFPLTVTSAQKNPTAFYLCASSMQGIDTQYFGPGTRLTVL.

This clone was picked up one time. V and J are TRBV6-1 and TRBJ2-4, with 9 positions matching TRBD1. Germline values: CDR1 MNHNS, CDR2 SASEGT. CDR3 length: 19 amino acids. V lost 3 bases and J lost 1; bases outside the gene matches: 13. The CDR3 reads CASSEEWGQGGSAKNIQYF. The CDR3 nucleotides are TGTGCCAGCAGTGAGGAGTGGGGACAGGGAGGTTCGGCCAAAAACATTCAGTACTTC.

V usage is TRBV6-1 and J usage is TRBJ2-3; D uncertain. Germline V gene data show CDR1 as MNHNS and CDR2 as SASEGT. This CDR3 spans 11 amino acids. The germline V and J ends were trimmed by 5 bases and 11 bases, with 11 bases remaining between them. The CDR3 here is CASSTPRVQYF. The CDR3 nucleotides read TGTGCCAGCAGTACTCCTAGAGTGCAGTATTTT.

This clone has a single count. This chain connects TRBV28 to TRBJ2-5; 9 bases line up with TRBD1. J was trimmed by 4 bases and V by 10 bases; bases with no gene match: 7. In germline, CDR1 is MDHEN, CDR2 SYDVKM. The CDR3 covers 13 residues. Here the CDR3 reads CATLGQGRETQYF. CDR3 bases: TGTGCCACGTTGGGACAGGGTAGAGAGACCCAGTACTTC.

The rearrangement uses TRBV9 and TRBJ2-5; D may be TRBD1 (5 bases). Trimming removed 0 bases at V and 5 bases at J, with 14 bases between. The CDR3 spans 15 residues. Germline V CDR1 and CDR2: SGDLS, YYNGEE. The CDR3 DNA follows: TGTGCCAGCAGCGTAGCGGCCGTTCAGGGCGAGACCCAGTACTTC. Translated, it gives CASSVAAVQGETQYF.

This sequence joins TRBV7-2 and TRBJ2-2; 9 bases align to TRBD1. Germline V lookup: CDR1 SGHTA, CDR2 FQGNSA. The CDR3 runs to 15 residues. V shed 8 bases and J 4 bases; nucleotides not matched to a gene: 8. The CDR3 bases are TGTGCCAGCCGCCTAGCGACAGGGGGCACCGGGGAGCTGTTTTTT. Its translation is CASRLATGGTGELFF.

The chain carries TRBV28 and TRBJ2-1, with D perhaps matching TRBD1 or TRBD2 (5 bases each). V was shortened by 7 bases and J by 5 bases, with 18 bases between the two germline ends. Germline assignment: CDR1 MDHEN and CDR2 SYDVKM. This CDR3 is 15 amino acids long. CDR3 region: CASKGRVSSNNEQFF. The DNA of the CDR3 is TGTGCCAGCAAGGGACGGGTGAGCAGTAACAATGAGCAGTTCTTC.

The rearrangement joins TRBV18 to TRBJ2-3; D gene uncertain. This CDR3 spans 13 amino acids. Germline assignment: CDR1 KGHSH and CDR2 LQKENI. The V and J ends lost 1 base and 4 bases respectively, with 6 bases between them. Written as DNA, the CDR3 is TGTGCCAGCTCACCACGTTCAGCAGATACGCAGTATTTT. Its protein is CASSPRSADTQYF.

CDR3 amino acids: CATSRSTGESPLHF. CDR3 DNA: TGTGCCACCAGCAGGAGCACAGGGGAATCACCCCTCCACTTT. The chain recombines TRBV15 with TRBJ1-6; 7 bases align to TRBD1. In germline, CDR1 is LNHNV, CDR2 YYDKDF (reference sequence). The V segment lost 3 bases and the J segment 10 bases; nucleotides outside the gene matches: 6. This CDR3 is built from 14 residues.

Turning to this clone: One junction end does not reproduce the germline sequence, and a read error may be involved. The V call is TRBV11-2, the J call TRBJ2-7; TRBD1 might be the D (5 bases). This CDR3 is built from 16 residues. From germline, CDR1 is SGHAT and CDR2 FQNNGV. The chain's CDR3 is CASSQEMTAATYEQYF. The CDR3 DNA sequence: TGCGCCAGCAGCCAAGAAATGACAGCAGCAACCTACGAGCAGTACTTC.

The chain employs TRBV27 and TRBJ2-4; the D gene is possibly TRBD2 (6 bases). The CDR3 covers 13 residues. The germline CDR1 and CDR2 sequences are MNHEY and SMNVEV (reference sequence). V was pared by 9 bases and J by 7 bases, with 16 bases between. CDR3 amino acids: CASKQSSGNIQYF. Here the CDR3 DNA reads TGTGCCAGTAAACAGTCCAGCGGGAACATTCAGTACTTC.

The rearrangement links TRBV5-4 to TRBJ2-3; the match to TRBD2 covers 11 bases. Germline V gene data show CDR1 as SGHNT and CDR2 as YYREEE (reference sequence). After removal of 0 bases from V and 1 base from J, the junction contained 4 bases not matched to a gene. The CDR3 extends over 17 amino acids. The CDR3 is CASSLELAGAGTDTQYF. The DNA for the CDR3 is TGTGCCAGCAGCTTGGAACTAGCGGGAGCTGGCACAGATACGCAGTATTTT.

V is TRBV10-1 and J is TRBJ1-1; D is possibly TRBD1 (5 bases). There are 14 residues in the CDR3. V lost 5 bases, J lost 0 bases, and 10 bases lay in between. CDR1 is WNHNN, CDR2 SYGVQD, per germline (reference sequence). CDR3 sequence (DNA): TGCGCCAGCAGTAACACAGGCGTGAACACTGAAGCTTTCTTT. Translated, it gives CASSNTGVNTEAFF.

The chain links TRBV2 to TRBJ2-7, with D uncertain. CDR3 length: 12 residues. Germline CDR1 and CDR2: SNHLY and FYNNEI. The V gene lost 6 bases and the J gene lost 0 bases, with 6 bases spanning the gap. CDR3 sequence: CASRGTSYEQYF. Here the CDR3 DNA reads TGTGCCAGCAGGGGCACCTCCTACGAGCAGTACTTC.

The chain recombines TRBV15 with TRBJ2-1; 10 bases agree with TRBD2. Germline CDR1 is LNHNV and CDR2 is YYDKDF (reference sequence). V lost 8 bases and J lost 5; bases outside the gene matches: 9. The CDR3 is 15 residues long. In DNA, the CDR3 is TGTGCCACCGAGCGGGAGGGCCTCATGAACAATGAGCAGTTCTTC. Its protein product is CATEREGLMNNEQFF.

Turning to this clone: Other DNA sequences in the same sample also yield this CDR3. The chain couples TRBV27 to TRBJ2-1; D might be TRBD1 (6 bases). This CDR3 has 14 amino acids. Germline V lookup: CDR1 MNHEY, CDR2 SMNVEV (reference sequence). V was trimmed by 5 bases and J by 5 bases, leaving 13 bases between them. DNA of the CDR3: TGTGCCAGCAGTAGGGGGACAACCCACAATGAGCAGTTCTTC. As protein: CASSRGTTHNEQFF.

J is TRBJ1-1 and V is TRBV27; D unresolved. This CDR3 region has 13 residues. V was pared by 6 bases and J by 6 bases, with 14 bases between. The germline V gene has CDR1 MNHEY and CDR2 SMNVEV (reference sequence). CDR3 region: CASRPGSLSEAFF. CDR3 sequence (DNA): TGTGCCAGCAGACCCGGGTCGCTATCTGAAGCTTTCTTT.

The rearrangement uses TRBV7-9 and TRBJ1-1; maybe TRBD1 (5 bases). CDR1 and CDR2 from the germline V gene are SEHNR and FQNEAQ (reference sequence). The CDR3 covers 16 residues. V lost 5 bases and J lost 3, with 19 bases in between. The CDR3 DNA sequence: TGTGCCAGCAGCGCCCAGAGCAGGGTTGGGCACACTGAAGCTTTCTTT. Translating it yields CASSAQSRVGHTEAFF.

This clone was detected only once. The chain combines TRBV19 with TRBJ1-5; D is unclear. Germline values: CDR1 LNHDA, CDR2 SQIVND (reference sequence). CDR3 length: 15 residues. Deletions cut 5 bases from V and 3 bases from J, with 14 bases between. The CDR3 is CASSRSRELNQPQHF. CDR3 coding DNA: TGTGCCAGTAGTCGTTCACGGGAGCTCAATCAGCCCCAGCATTTT.

This rearrangement joins TRBV13 to TRBJ2-2, with D hard to call. The germline V and J ends were trimmed by 3 bases and 6 bases, with 8 bases remaining between them. CDR3 length: 13 residues. Germline V gene lookup returns CDR1 PRHDT and CDR2 FYEKMQ (reference sequence). The CDR3 region is CASSFNIAGELFF. CDR3 sequence (DNA): TGTGCCAGCAGCTTTAATATTGCCGGGGAGCTGTTTTTT.

The chain has TRBV7-9 and TRBJ2-5; 7 nucleotides align to TRBD1. The V segment lost 2 bases and the J segment 4 bases; nucleotides outside the gene matches: 4. The CDR3 has 14 residues. CDR1 and CDR2 from the germline V gene are SEHNR and FQNEAQ (reference sequence). DNA for the CDR3: TGTGCCAGCAGCTTAAGACAGGGCCCAGAGACCCAGTACTTC. This encodes CASSLRQGPETQYF.

The table lists this clone with a few counts. J is TRBJ1-6 and V is TRBV19; D gene uncertain. Between the trimmed V and J ends, which lost 3 bases and 10 bases, there was a span of 13 bases. From germline, CDR1 is LNHDA and CDR2 SQIVND (reference sequence). The length of the CDR3 is 14 residues. CDR3: CASSIDNTVSPLHF. The CDR3 coding sequence is TGTGCCAGTAGTATTGATAATACGGTATCACCCCTCCACTTT.

This chain links TRBV18 with TRBJ2-3, with 8 bases identical to TRBD2. This CDR3 has 16 amino acids. CDR1 is KGHSH, CDR2 LQKENI, per germline. V lost 3 bases to trimming and J lost 2 bases; unmatched junction nucleotides: 7. CDR3 in amino acids: CASSPLGLALTDTQYF. The DNA of the CDR3 is TGTGCCAGCTCACCCCTTGGACTAGCCCTCACAGATACGCAGTATTTT.

In this sample, this clone turned up a few times. The chain combines TRBV11-3 with TRBJ2-1; weak D call: TRBD1 (10 bases). The V gene's germline CDR1 is SGHNT and CDR2 YENEEA. Trimming pared 4 bases from V and 6 bases from J, leaving 22 bases between. The CDR3 consists of 17 residues. CDR3: CASSSAGGTGETNEQFF. In DNA, the CDR3 is TGTGCCAGCAGCTCCGCGGGGGGGACAGGGGAAACCAATGAGCAGTTCTTC.